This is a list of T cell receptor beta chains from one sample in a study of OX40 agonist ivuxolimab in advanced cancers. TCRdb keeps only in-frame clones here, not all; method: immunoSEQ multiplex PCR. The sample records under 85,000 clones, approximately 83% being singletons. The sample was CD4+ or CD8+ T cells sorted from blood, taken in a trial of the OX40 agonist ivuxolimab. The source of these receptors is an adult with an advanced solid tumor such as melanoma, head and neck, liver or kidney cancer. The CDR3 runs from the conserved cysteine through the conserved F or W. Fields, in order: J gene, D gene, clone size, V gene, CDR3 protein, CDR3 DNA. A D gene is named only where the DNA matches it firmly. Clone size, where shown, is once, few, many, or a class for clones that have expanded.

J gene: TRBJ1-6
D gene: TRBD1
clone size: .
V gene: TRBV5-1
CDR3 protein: CASSRGTVQNSPLHF
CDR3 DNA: TGCGCCAGCAGTAGGGGGACAGTCCAGAATTCACCCCTCCACTTT

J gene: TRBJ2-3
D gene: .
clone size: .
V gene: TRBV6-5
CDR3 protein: CASSQRTGGETQYF
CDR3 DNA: TGTGCCAGCAGTCAACGAACAGGGGGGGAAACGCAGTATTTT

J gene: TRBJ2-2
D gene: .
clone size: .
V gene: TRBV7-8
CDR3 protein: CASSSRGSGTGELFF
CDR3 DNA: TGTGCCAGCAGCTCCCGAGGGAGTGGAACCGGGGAGCTGTTTTTT

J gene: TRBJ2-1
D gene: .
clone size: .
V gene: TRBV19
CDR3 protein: CASSIRRGDEQFF
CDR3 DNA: TGTGCCAGTAGTATCCGTCGGGGCGATGAGCAGTTCTTC

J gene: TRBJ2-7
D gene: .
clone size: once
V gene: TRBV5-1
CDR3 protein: CATTPAWRDYEQYF
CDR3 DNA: TGCGCCACCACTCCGGCCTGGCGGGACTACGAGCAGTACTTC

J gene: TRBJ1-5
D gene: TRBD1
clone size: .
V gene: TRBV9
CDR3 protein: CASSAGGGQGGQPQHF
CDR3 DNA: TGTGCCAGCAGCGCAGGGGGGGGACAGGGAGGTCAGCCCCAGCATTTT

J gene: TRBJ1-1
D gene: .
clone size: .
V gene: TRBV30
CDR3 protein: CAWSVHPLEAFF
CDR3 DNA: TGTGCCTGGAGTGTACACCCCCTTGAAGCTTTCTTT

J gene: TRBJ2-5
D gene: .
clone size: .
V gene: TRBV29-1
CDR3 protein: CSVRLRGETQYF
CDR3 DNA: TGCAGCGTGCGACTCAGAGGGGAGACCCAGTACTTC

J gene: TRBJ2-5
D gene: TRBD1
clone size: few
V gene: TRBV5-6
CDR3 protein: CASRGAPGGAETQYF
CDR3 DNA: TGTGCCAGCAGGGGAGCCCCAGGGGGCGCAGAGACCCAGTACTTC

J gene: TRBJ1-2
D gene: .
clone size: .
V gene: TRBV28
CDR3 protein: CASRPGLPPGGYTF
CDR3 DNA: TGTGCCAGCAGGCCGGGACTTCCCCCTGGTGGCTACACCTTC

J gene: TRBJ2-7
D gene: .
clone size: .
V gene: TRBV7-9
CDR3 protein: CASSLGTNSYEQYF
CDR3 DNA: TGTGCCAGCAGCTTAGGGACAAACTCCTACGAGCAGTACTTC

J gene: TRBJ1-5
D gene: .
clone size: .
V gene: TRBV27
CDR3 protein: CASSFDGRQPQHF
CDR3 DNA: TGTGCCAGCAGTTTCGATGGTCGACAGCCCCAGCATTTT

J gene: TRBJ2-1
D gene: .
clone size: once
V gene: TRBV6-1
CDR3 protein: CASRETGRNEQFF
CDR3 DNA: TGTGCCAGCAGGGAGACAGGGAGGAATGAGCAGTTCTTC

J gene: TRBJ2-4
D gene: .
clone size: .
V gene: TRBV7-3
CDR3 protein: CASSLTSGEGNIQYF
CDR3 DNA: TGTGCCAGCAGCTTAACCTCAGGGGAGGGAAACATTCAGTACTTC

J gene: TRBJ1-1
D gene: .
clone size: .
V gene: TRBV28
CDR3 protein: CASSPRLVRSEAFF
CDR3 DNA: TGTGCCAGCAGTCCCCGACTAGTAAGGTCTGAAGCTTTCTTT

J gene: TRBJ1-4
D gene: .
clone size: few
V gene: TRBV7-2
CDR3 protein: CASSPPVEQGGKLFF
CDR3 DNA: TGTGCCAGCAGCCCCCCGGTAGAGCAGGGCGGAAAACTGTTTTTT

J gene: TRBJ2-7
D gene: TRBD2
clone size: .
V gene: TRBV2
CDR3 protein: CASSALTSGGANEQYF
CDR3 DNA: TGTGCCAGCAGCGCCCTGACTAGCGGGGGGGCTAACGAGCAGTACTTC

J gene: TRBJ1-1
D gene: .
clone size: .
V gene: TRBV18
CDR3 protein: CASSRNQGRDTEAFF
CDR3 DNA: TGTGCCAGCTCACGGAATCAGGGCCGTGACACTGAAGCTTTCTTT

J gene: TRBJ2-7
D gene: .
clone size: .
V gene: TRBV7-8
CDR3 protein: CASSLPRYEQYF
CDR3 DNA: TGTGCCAGCAGCTTACCCCGGTACGAGCAGTACTTC

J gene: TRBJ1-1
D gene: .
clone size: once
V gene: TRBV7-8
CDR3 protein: CASSLETGLMNTEAFF
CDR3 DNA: TGTGCCAGCAGCTTAGAAACAGGTTTAATGAACACTGAAGCTTTCTTT

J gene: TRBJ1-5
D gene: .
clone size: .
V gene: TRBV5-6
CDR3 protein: CASSRGGAVNQPQHF
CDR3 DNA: TGTGCCAGCAGTCGTGGGGGGGCGGTTAATCAGCCCCAGCATTTT

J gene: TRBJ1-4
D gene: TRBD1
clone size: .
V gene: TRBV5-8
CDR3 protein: CASSSTGARWEKLFF
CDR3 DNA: TGTGCCAGCAGCTCGACAGGGGCGAGGTGGGAAAAACTGTTTTTT

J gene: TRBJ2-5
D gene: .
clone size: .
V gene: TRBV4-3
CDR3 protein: CASSPHPRGDQETQYF
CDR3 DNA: TGCGCCAGCAGCCCCCACCCCCGGGGCGACCAAGAGACCCAGTACTTC

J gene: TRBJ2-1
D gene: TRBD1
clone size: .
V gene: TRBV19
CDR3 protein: CASSSSTGGREQFF
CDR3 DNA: TGTGCCAGTAGTTCAAGCACAGGGGGCCGGGAGCAGTTCTTC

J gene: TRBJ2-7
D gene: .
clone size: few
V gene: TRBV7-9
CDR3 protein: CASCPERAYEQYF
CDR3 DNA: TGTGCCAGCTGCCCAGAGAGGGCCTACGAGCAGTACTTC

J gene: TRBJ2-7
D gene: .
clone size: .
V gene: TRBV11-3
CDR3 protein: CASRLLSSYEQYF
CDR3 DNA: TGTGCCAGCAGACTCTTAAGCTCCTACGAGCAGTACTTC

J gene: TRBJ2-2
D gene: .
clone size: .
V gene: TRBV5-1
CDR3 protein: CASRVDITNTGELFF
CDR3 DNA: TGCGCCAGCCGCGTCGATATCACGAACACCGGGGAGCTGTTTTTT

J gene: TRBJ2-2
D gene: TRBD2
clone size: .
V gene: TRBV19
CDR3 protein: CASSWGGGTTLTGELFF
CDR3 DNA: TGTGCCAGTAGTTGGGGTGGGGGGACTACCCTCACCGGGGAGCTGTTTTTT

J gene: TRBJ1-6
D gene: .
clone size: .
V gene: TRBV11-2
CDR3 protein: CASSRVKGRESPLHF
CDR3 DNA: TGTGCCAGCAGCCGAGTGAAGGGGCGGGAGTCACCCCTCCACTTT

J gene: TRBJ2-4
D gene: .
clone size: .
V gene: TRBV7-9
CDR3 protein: CASSLALGDRNIQYF
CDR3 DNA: TGTGCCAGCAGCTTAGCGCTTGGAGACCGGAACATTCAGTACTTC

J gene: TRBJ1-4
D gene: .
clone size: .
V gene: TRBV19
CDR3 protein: CASSIKEFEKLFF
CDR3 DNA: TGTGCCAGTAGTATAAAAGAATTCGAAAAACTGTTTTTT

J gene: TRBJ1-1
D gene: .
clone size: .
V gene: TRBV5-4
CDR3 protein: CASSRLAGTEAFF
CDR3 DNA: TGTGCCAGCAGCCGTCTTGCGGGGACTGAAGCTTTCTTT

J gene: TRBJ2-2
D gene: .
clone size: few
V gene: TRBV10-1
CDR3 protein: CASSPGPGELFF
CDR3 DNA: TGCGCCAGCAGTCCAGGGCCCGGGGAGCTGTTTTTT

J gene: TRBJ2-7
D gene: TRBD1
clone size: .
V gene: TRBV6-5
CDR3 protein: CASSRPGQGIYEQYF
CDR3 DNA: TGTGCCAGCAGTCGCCCGGGACAGGGGATCTACGAGCAGTACTTC

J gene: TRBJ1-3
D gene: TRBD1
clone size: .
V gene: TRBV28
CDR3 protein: CASSPHRGRRNTIYF
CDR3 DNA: TGTGCCAGCAGTCCACACAGGGGGAGAAGAAACACCATATATTTT

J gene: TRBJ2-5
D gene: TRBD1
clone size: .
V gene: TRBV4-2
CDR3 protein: CASSQRGQAEETQYF
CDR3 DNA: TGTGCCAGCAGCCAACGCGGACAGGCGGAAGAGACCCAGTACTTC

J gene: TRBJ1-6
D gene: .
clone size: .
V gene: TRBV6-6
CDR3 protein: CASNQGSSYNSPLHF
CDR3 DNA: TGTGCCAGCAATCAGGGGAGCTCCTATAATTCACCCCTCCACTTT

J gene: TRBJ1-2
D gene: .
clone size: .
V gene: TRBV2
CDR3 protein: CASTKEGNSNYGYTF
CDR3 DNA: TGTGCCAGCACCAAAGAGGGCAACTCTAACTATGGCTACACCTTC

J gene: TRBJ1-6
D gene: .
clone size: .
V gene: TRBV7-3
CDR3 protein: CASSSRTDSPLHF
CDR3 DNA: TGTGCCAGCAGCTCCCGGACAGATTCACCCCTCCACTTT

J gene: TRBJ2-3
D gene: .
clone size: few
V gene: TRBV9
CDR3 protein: CASSTGPPDTQYF
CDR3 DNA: TGTGCCAGCAGCACAGGACCCCCAGATACGCAGTATTTT